The present entry profiles one T cell receptor (beta chain) with its context. Germline assignment: CDR1 MNHNS and CDR2 SASEGT. V gave up 3 bases and J gave up 11 bases; unmatched junction bases: 9. This CDR3 comprises 13 residues. Using immunoSEQ multiplex PCR, the repertoire was profiled, and TCRdb retains in-frame clones only, with some absent. The sample has more than 200,000 clones, 85% to 90% seen once. The sample is drawn from a study of blood T cell repertoires in COVID-19. Background on the study: Acute-phase and convalescent COVID-19 samples originated in the United States, Italy and Spain. Nucleic acid was either cDNA or gDNA, and it came from T cells, B-cell-depleted T cells, or PBMCs.

Seattle's enrolled individuals joined amid active infection and were then monitored longitudinally. The clonotype originates from a man between 25 and 39 years old with COVID-19, enrolled during active disease. The specimen sequenced was peripheral blood. The V call is TRBV6-1, the J call TRBJ1-2, with 7 bases lining up with TRBD1. The CDR3 protein is CASSDRGYDVYTF. CDR3 DNA sequence: TGTGCCAGCAGTGACAGGGGGTATGATGTTTACACCTTC.